This entry is about one T cell receptor (beta chain). The data originate from a study of T cell changes during pregnancy in multiple sclerosis. Clones were read by immunoSEQ multiplex PCR, and TCRdb kept only the in-frame ones, dropping some. The profile covers roughly 74,000 clones, with approximately 90% appearing a single time and 3% to 3.5% taken by the ten largest. Trimming removed 6 bases at V and 6 bases at J, with 26 bases between. The CDR3 length is 17 residues. Germline V gene sequence: CDR1 PRHDT, CDR2 FYEKMQ (reference sequence). This receptor was identified in a female donor with multiple sclerosis, enrolled in a pregnancy study. V gene TRBV13 combines with J gene TRBJ1-2; D remains ambiguous. The sequenced sample was peripheral blood, obtained before pregnancy. The CDR3 sequence is CASRSQYPVTTPNGYTF. CDR3 nucleotide sequence: TGTGCCAGCAGATCACAATACCCGGTTACGACTCCAAATGGCTACACCTTC. The full variable domain, its missing parts supplied by reference TRBV13 and TRBJ1-2, is AAGVIQSPRHLIKEKRETATLKCYPIPRHDTVYWYQQGPGQDPQFLISFYEKMQSDKGSIPDRFSAQQFSDYHSELNMSSLELGDSALYFCASRSQYPVTTPNGYTFGSGTRLTVV.